The rows below give T cell receptor beta chains drawn from one sample of a study of response to subunit inactivated influenza vaccine. TCRdb re-called the RT-PCR reads with MiXCR, one entry per CDR3 protein. The table lists about 570,000 distinct CDR3 sequences, around 10% of them singletons. The same data also contributed to another study, on T cells expressing NK-cell markers.

Specimen: PBMCs from blood, collected on the day of vaccination. Receptors were obtained from a man aged 45-65 years who received an inactivated influenza vaccine. The CDR3 runs from the conserved cysteine through the conserved F or W. Fields, in order: J gene, V gene, CDR3 protein.

TRBJ2-2,TRBV6-5,CASSYGIAGAGELFF
TRBJ1-6,TRBV5-1,CASSLDGVNSPLHF
TRBJ1-4,TRBV4-1,CASSQDRSYREKLFF
TRBJ2-5,TRBV29-1,CSVGAGQGTYTQETQYF
TRBJ2-3,TRBV9,CASSVAAGTSTDTQYF
TRBJ2-3,TRBV11-1,CASSLGPTGTDTQYF
TRBJ2-6,TRBV12-3/TRBV12-4,CASTGAAGANVLTF
TRBJ2-5,TRBV20-1,CSARGTGVETQYF
TRBJ2-3,TRBV28,CASSLIAEITDTQYF
TRBJ2-7,TRBV20-1,CSAKEGPNYEQYF
TRBJ2-2,TRBV29-1,CSVEEEQATGELFF
TRBJ2-1,TRBV12-3/TRBV12-4,CASSDGSYTYNEQFF
TRBJ2-7,TRBV13,CASSPRRGSSYEQYF
TRBJ2-2,TRBV19,CASRGQGENTGELFF
TRBJ2-7,TRBV5-1,CASSLTSGAYEQYF
TRBJ1-5,TRBV15,CATSSRFDSFNQPQHF
TRBJ2-3,TRBV10-3,CATAFGTGGTDTQYF
TRBJ1-5,TRBV12-3/TRBV12-4,CASSFEGGSGNQPQHF
TRBJ2-5,TRBV20-1,CSVAGVRETQYF
TRBJ2-5,TRBV20-1,CSASFRKGLAGGQETQYF
TRBJ2-7,TRBV4-3,CASSQTTGLNEQYF
TRBJ2-5,TRBV3-1,CASSPVTGKETQYF
TRBJ1-1,TRBV11-2,CASSLVGQEAFF
TRBJ2-1,TRBV28,CASSLSATDVEQFF
TRBJ2-5,TRBV12-3/TRBV12-4,CASRSTSGTQETQYF
TRBJ2-1,TRBV12-3/TRBV12-4,CASRLARRGFSSYNEQFF
TRBJ2-7,TRBV29-1,CSVEGGREGYEQYF
TRBJ2-1,TRBV5-1,CASSEWDSGEQFF
TRBJ2-2,TRBV4-3,CASSKVGTSLNTGELFF
TRBJ1-2,TRBV7-8,CASSLVGGGDGYTF
TRBJ1-2,TRBV29-1,CSAGEAAIQDNYGYTF
TRBJ1-1,TRBV24-1,CATSDPARGNTEAFF
TRBJ1-2,TRBV28,CASSGTGTGLYGYTF
TRBJ1-5,TRBV12-3/TRBV12-4,CASSASGPQHF
TRBJ1-1,TRBV12-5,CASGFHPRALNTEAFF
TRBJ2-3,TRBV24-1,CATSDFPAHTQYF